The 30 T cell receptor beta chains below come from one sample, sequenced in a study of blood T cell repertoires in COVID-19. The method was immunoSEQ multiplex PCR; TCRdb's version includes in-frame clones alone and lacks a portion of them. The sample has 55,000 to 70,000 clones; around 80% are singletons. Sequenced sample: peripheral blood. These receptors came from an elderly woman with acute or convalescent COVID-19.

The chain employs TRBV6-5 and TRBJ1-4; 8 nucleotides align to TRBD1. The length of the CDR3 is 14 residues. The germline V gene has CDR1 MNHEY and CDR2 SVGAGI. V lost 6 bases to trimming and J lost 3 bases; unmatched junction nucleotides: 3. CDR3 in amino acids: CASRTGDANEKLFF. The CDR3 DNA follows: TGTGCCAGCAGGACAGGGGATGCTAATGAAAAACTGTTTTTT.

The V and J genes are TRBV4-1 and TRBJ1-5; maybe TRBD1 (5 bases). The V and J ends lost 0 bases and 2 bases respectively, with 11 bases between them. Germline V gives CDR1 MGHRA, CDR2 YSYEKL. The CDR3 is 16 residues long. The CDR3 bases are TGCGCCAGCAGCCAAGAAGGCGACAGCGGCAATCAGCCCCAGCATTTT. Encoded protein: CASSQEGDSGNQPQHF.

The rearrangement links TRBV30 to TRBJ2-1; D possibly corresponds to TRBD1 (6 bases). This CDR3 has 12 residues. Trimming cost V 4 bases and J 9 bases, with 13 bases left between them. Germline CDR1 GTSNPN, CDR2 SVGIG (reference sequence). CDR3 nucleotide sequence: TGTGCCTGGACAACAGGGAGAGGTGAGCAGTTCTTC. This codes for CAWTTGRGEQFF.

The V and J genes are TRBV19 and TRBJ1-2; possibly TRBD1 for D (6 bases). Trimming shortened V by 6 bases and J by 6 bases, and 14 bases separated the two germline ends. Per germline, CDR1 LNHDA and CDR2 SQIVND (reference sequence). The CDR3 sequence is 13 residues long. The CDR3, as DNA: TGTGCCAGTAGCCGGGACACTAAGGATGGCTACACCTTC. Residues: CASSRDTKDGYTF.

The V and J genes are TRBV11-2 and TRBJ2-3; D call uncertain. Trimming shortened V by 5 bases and J by 2 bases, and 5 bases separated the two germline ends. The CDR3 is 12 amino acids. Germline values: CDR1 SGHAT, CDR2 FQNNGV. The CDR3 DNA follows: TGTGCCAGCAGCCGCGACACAGATACGCAGTATTTT. Translating it yields CASSRDTDTQYF.

This chain links TRBV11-2 with TRBJ1-1, with 12 bases aligning to TRBD1. This CDR3 has 17 amino acids. From germline, CDR1 is SGHAT and CDR2 FQNNGV. The trim removed 5 bases at V and 4 bases at J, leaving 11 bases unmatched. CDR3 sequence reads: CASSPGQGAPTGTEAFF. The DNA for the CDR3 is TGTGCCAGCAGCCCGGGACAGGGGGCCCCAACGGGCACTGAAGCTTTCTTT.

The chain links TRBV21-1 to TRBJ2-7; the tabulated D call, TRBD1, remains unverified against the DNA. TRBV21-1 is a listed pseudogene. This CDR3 has 15 amino acids. The CDR3, as DNA: TGTGCCAGCAGCAAAGGGAAAGGGGAAAAACACGAGCAGTACTTC. It yields the protein CASSKGKGEKHEQYF.

The V and J genes are TRBV3-1 (or the pseudogene TRBV3-2) and TRBJ2-1; 8 bases fit TRBD2. Trimming took 0 bases from V and 7 from J; bases not matched to a gene: 5. CDR1 is LGHDT, CDR2 YNNKEL, per germline (reference sequence). This CDR3 has 15 amino acids. The CDR3 sequence: CASSQESGGRNEQFF. CDR3 in DNA: TGTGCCAGCAGCCAAGAAAGCGGGGGCAGGAATGAGCAGTTCTTC.

This chain uses TRBV18 with TRBJ2-2; D possibly corresponds to TRBD2 (7 bases). Germline V gene lookup returns CDR1 KGHSH and CDR2 LQKENI. The CDR3 loop spans 19 amino acids. Trimming took 1 base from V and 0 from J, leaving 18 bases between them. CDR3 coding DNA: TGTGCCAGCTCACCACGGCTGATGGGGGGGCTATCGAACACCGGGGAGCTGTTTTTT. Encoded protein: CASSPRLMGGLSNTGELFF.

This chain uses TRBV27 with TRBJ1-6; TRBD1 aligns across 8 bases. V dropped 3 bases and J dropped 3; count of bases not matched to a gene: 10. The V gene's germline CDR1 is MNHEY and CDR2 SMNVEV (reference sequence). The CDR3 covers 18 residues. The CDR3 nucleotides read TGTGCCAGCAGTTTTAGGAGACAGGGGATCCTCTATAATTCACCCCTCCACTTT. Protein product: CASSFRRQGILYNSPLHF.

The chain joins TRBV19 to TRBJ1-5; 7 bases map to TRBD1. The CDR3 totals 14 residues. Germline assignment: CDR1 LNHDA and CDR2 SQIVND (reference sequence). The V segment lost 5 bases and the J segment 7 bases; nucleotides outside the gene matches: 8. CDR3 sequence reads: CASSPTNRGQPQHF. CDR3 in DNA: TGTGCCAGTAGTCCCACGAACAGGGGCCAGCCCCAGCATTTT. The entire variable domain, with the rest obtained from reference TRBV19 and TRBJ1-5, is as follows: DGGITQSPKYLFRKEGQNVTLSCEQNLNHDAMYWYRQDPGQGLRLIYYSQIVNDFQKGDIAEGYSVSREKKESFPLTVTSAQKNPTAFYLCASSPTNRGQPQHFGDGTRLSIL.

The chain is built from TRBV29-1 and TRBJ2-5, with 7 bases fitting TRBD1. Per the germline V gene, CDR1 is SQVTM and CDR2 is ANQGSEA. With 3 bases clipped from V and 2 bases from J, the junction kept 6 bases outside the gene matches. CDR3 size: 14 residues. The CDR3 protein is CSVEGQTIQETQYF. The CDR3 DNA is TGCAGCGTTGAGGGACAGACCATACAAGAGACCCAGTACTTC.

This chain connects TRBV2 to TRBJ2-3; 7 nucleotides align to TRBD2. CDR3 length: 14 amino acids. Germline V CDR1 and CDR2: SNHLY, FYNNEI. The V segment lost 7 bases and the J segment 2 bases; nucleotides outside the gene matches: 6. The CDR3 coding sequence is TGTGCCAGCATGCGGGGGATTAACACAGATACGCAGTATTTT. Translated: CASMRGINTDTQYF. Complete variable domain (other parts from reference TRBV2 and TRBJ2-3): EPEVTQTPSHQVTQMGQEVILRCVPISNHLYFYWYRQILGQKVEFLVSFYNNEISEKSEIFDDQFSVERPDGSNFTLKIRSTKLEDSAMYFCASMRGINTDTQYFGPGTRLTVL.

V gene TRBV5-6 combines with J gene TRBJ2-5; 7 nucleotides match TRBD1. CDR3 size: 16 residues. Trimming at V came to 5 bases and at J to 0 bases, leaving 10 bases not matched to a gene. The V gene's germline CDR1 is SGHDT and CDR2 YYEEEE. The DNA for the CDR3 is TGTGCCAGCAGTAACAGGGGTGAGGGGTACCAAGAGACCCAGTACTTC. Amino acid sequence: CASSNRGEGYQETQYF.

This clone was detected a few times. The chain joins TRBV2 to TRBJ1-1; D possibly corresponds to TRBD1 (5 bases). CDR3 length: 15 residues. From germline, CDR1 is SNHLY and CDR2 FYNNEI. Between the trimmed V and J ends, which lost 7 bases and 5 bases, there was a span of 20 bases. CDR3 region: CASKQGHTGGTEAFF. In DNA form, the CDR3 reads TGTGCCAGCAAGCAAGGTCACACGGGGGGGACTGAAGCTTTCTTT. Full variable domain (remainder filled in from reference TRBV2 and TRBJ1-1): EPEVTQTPSHQVTQMGQEVILRCVPISNHLYFYWYRQILGQKVEFLVSFYNNEISEKSEIFDDQFSVERPDGSNFTLKIRSTKLEDSAMYFCASKQGHTGGTEAFFGQGTRLTVV.

The gene calls are TRBV7-6 and TRBJ1-5; TRBD1 matches at 10 bases. The CDR3 sequence is 16 residues long. Germline CDR1 SGHVS, CDR2 FNYEAQ. V trimming: 5 bases; J trimming: 2 bases; junction bases outside the gene matches: 6. CDR3 residues: CASSRTGGVGNQPQHF. CDR3 DNA: TGTGCCAGCAGCCGGACAGGGGGAGTCGGCAATCAGCCCCAGCATTTT.

This clone occurred once. The rearrangement uses TRBV19 and TRBJ1-1; D gene ambiguous. The V and J ends lost 1 base and 14 bases respectively, with 20 bases between them. CDR3 length: 14 residues. CDR1 and CDR2 (germline): LNHDA, SQIVND (reference sequence). The CDR3 coding sequence is TGTGCCAGTAGTATAGGCGCCCGCGGTGGAAGCTTCTTCTTT. Translation: CASSIGARGGSFFF.

V and J are TRBV19 and TRBJ1-2, with a tentative D call TRBD1 (6 bases). The CDR3 contains 13 residues. The germline V gene encodes CDR1 LNHDA and CDR2 SQIVND (reference sequence). Trimming took 5 bases from V and 6 from J, leaving 13 bases between them. The CDR3 DNA reads TGTGCCAGTAGTGGGCAGGGGTATCATGGCTACACCTTC. Residues: CASSGQGYHGYTF. Based on the CDR3 plus reference TRBV19 and TRBJ1-2, the full variable domain is DGGITQSPKYLFRKEGQNVTLSCEQNLNHDAMYWYRQDPGQGLRLIYYSQIVNDFQKGDIAEGYSVSREKKESFPLTVTSAQKNPTAFYLCASSGQGYHGYTFGSGTRLTVV.

CDR3: CASSLFQDTEAFF. Written as DNA, the CDR3 is TGTGCCAGCAGCCTCTTTCAGGACACTGAAGCTTTCTTT. This sequence joins TRBV11-2 and TRBJ1-1; no reliable D call. Germline CDR1 is SGHAT and CDR2 is FQNNGV. V shed 5 bases and J shed 3 bases, with 10 bases lying between them. There are 13 residues in the CDR3.

This chain uses TRBV5-1 with TRBJ2-1; 7 bases align to TRBD1. This CDR3 is built from 14 residues. The germline V gene has CDR1 SGHRS and CDR2 YFSETQ. Unmatched junction bases numbered 2, after V lost 0 bases and J lost 5 bases. This CDR3 is CASSLGDSHNEQFF. CDR3 nucleotide sequence: TGCGCCAGCAGCTTGGGGGACAGTCACAATGAGCAGTTCTTC.

This clone was detected only a few times. The chain carries TRBV6-5 and TRBJ2-5; 11 nucleotides match TRBD2. Trimming removed 7 bases from V and 5 bases from J; junction bases left unmatched: 9. Germline V lookup: CDR1 MNHEY, CDR2 SVGAGI. CDR3 length: 15 amino acids. The CDR3, as DNA: TGTGCCAGCAAAGCACTTAGCGGGGGGGCGGAGACCCAGTACTTC. Residues: CASKALSGGAETQYF.

The chain joins TRBV6-2 or TRBV6-3 to TRBJ2-5, with 7 bases aligning to TRBD2. Per the germline V gene, CDR1 is MNHEY and CDR2 is SVGEGT. After removal of 6 bases from V and 2 bases from J, the junction contained 9 bases not matched to a gene. The length of the CDR3 is 15 residues. The CDR3 region has the DNA TGTGCCAGCAGCCCCCGGACTAGAAGGCAAGAGACCCAGTACTTC. This codes for CASSPRTRRQETQYF.

A few counts support this clone. CDR3 residues: CASSQHRVLAGELFF. CDR3 nucleotide sequence: TGTGCCAGCAGTCAACACAGGGTATTGGCCGGGGAGCTGTTTTTT. The V gene is TRBV27, the J gene TRBJ2-2; weak D call: TRBD1 (6 bases). Trimming stripped 5 bases from V and 6 bases from J, with 16 bases between. The germline CDR1 and CDR2 sequences are MNHEY and SMNVEV (reference sequence). This CDR3 region has 15 residues.

This clone was recorded only once. This chain connects TRBV18 to TRBJ1-4; D remains ambiguous. CDR3 size: 15 residues. V lost 3 bases to trimming and J lost 0 bases, with 8 bases between them. The germline V gene has CDR1 KGHSH and CDR2 LQKENI. The CDR3 reads CASSPDTATNEKLFF. CDR3 DNA: TGTGCCAGCTCACCCGACACGGCAACTAATGAAAAACTGTTTTTT.

In this sample, this clone turned up once. The chain has TRBV30 and TRBJ2-4, with D tentatively TRBD1 (5 bases). Trimming pared 1 base from V and 7 bases from J, leaving 20 bases between. The CDR3 has 16 residues. CDR1 GTSNPN and CDR2 SVGIG come from the germline V gene (reference sequence). The CDR3 DNA is TGTGCCTGGAGTGGAAGGGGATTCCTGGTTAAGAACATTCAGTACTTC. It codes for CAWSGRGFLVKNIQYF.

This clone is medium-sized (0.01 to 0.1%). The chain employs TRBV24-1 and TRBJ1-1; the D gene is possibly TRBD1 (6 bases). Trimming removed 9 bases at V and 0 bases at J, with 13 bases between. The CDR3 sequence is 14 residues long. Germline lookup yields CDR1 KGHDR and CDR2 SFDVKD. For the CDR3, the DNA is TGTGCCACCGAATTGACAGGTATGAACACTGAAGCTTTCTTT. Protein product: CATELTGMNTEAFF.

This clone ranks as medium-sized. The chain joins TRBV11-1 to TRBJ2-2; 7 bases map to TRBD1. Germline CDR1 SGHAT, CDR2 FQDESV (reference sequence). This CDR3 is built from 13 residues. V shed 6 bases, J shed 5 bases, and the junction held 3 bases outside the gene matches. The CDR3: CASSSGQTGELFF. Here the CDR3 DNA reads TGTGCCAGCAGTTCGGGACAGACCGGGGAGCTGTTTTTT.

This clone has only one observation. J is TRBJ1-5 and V is TRBV19; a weak D match, TRBD1 (6 bases). The V and J ends lost 11 bases and 5 bases respectively, with 16 bases between them. Germline V gene lookup returns CDR1 LNHDA and CDR2 SQIVND (reference sequence). CDR3 length: 13 amino acids. Here the CDR3 reads CAGSGGQHQPQHF. The CDR3 bases are TGTGCCGGATCTGGAGGACAGCATCAGCCCCAGCATTTT.

The chain carries TRBV7-2 and TRBJ1-4; a possible D gene is TRBD1 (5 bases). Germline V lookup: CDR1 SGHTA, CDR2 FQGNSA. V lost 0 bases, J lost 4 bases, and 9 bases lay in between. The CDR3 sequence is 15 residues long. This CDR3 is CASSLAGAHNEKLFF. The CDR3 DNA reads as TGTGCCAGCAGCTTAGCAGGGGCGCATAATGAAAAACTGTTTTTT.

This chain connects TRBV13 to TRBJ2-5, with 10 bases fitting TRBD1. The CDR3 extends over 13 amino acids. Germline V gives CDR1 PRHDT, CDR2 FYEKMQ (reference sequence). The ends lost 9 bases at V and 4 bases at J; junction bases unmatched: 5. The CDR3 protein is CASRDRGVETQYF. CDR3 coding DNA: TGTGCCAGTAGGGACAGGGGTGTAGAGACCCAGTACTTC. Based on the CDR3 plus reference TRBV13 and TRBJ2-5, the full variable domain is AAGVIQSPRHLIKEKRETATLKCYPIPRHDTVYWYQQGPGQDPQFLISFYEKMQSDKGSIPDRFSAQQFSDYHSELNMSSLELGDSALYFCASRDRGVETQYFGPGTRLLVL.